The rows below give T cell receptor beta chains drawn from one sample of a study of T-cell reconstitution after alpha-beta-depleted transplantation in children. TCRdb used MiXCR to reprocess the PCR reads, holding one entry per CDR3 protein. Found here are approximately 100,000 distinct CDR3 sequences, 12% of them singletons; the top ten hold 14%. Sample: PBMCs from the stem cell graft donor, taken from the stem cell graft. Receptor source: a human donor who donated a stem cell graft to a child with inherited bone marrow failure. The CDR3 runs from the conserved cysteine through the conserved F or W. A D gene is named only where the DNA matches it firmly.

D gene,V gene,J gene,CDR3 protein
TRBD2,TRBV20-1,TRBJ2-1,CSARVPSGRAYNEQFF
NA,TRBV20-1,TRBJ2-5,CSASEGAGFSETQYF
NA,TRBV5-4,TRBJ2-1,CASSLYELRSNPSEQFF
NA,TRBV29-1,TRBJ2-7,CSVVSQDSYEQYF
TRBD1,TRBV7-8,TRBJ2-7,CASSLHRGPSYEQYF
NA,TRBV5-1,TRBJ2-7,CASRAGGSTEQYF
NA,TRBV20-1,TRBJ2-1,CSARAANRASSYNEQFF
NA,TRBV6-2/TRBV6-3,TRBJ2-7,CASSYSAAHEEQYF
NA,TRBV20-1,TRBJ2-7,CRALAPGYEQYF
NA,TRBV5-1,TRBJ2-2,CASSLGAGTTGELFF
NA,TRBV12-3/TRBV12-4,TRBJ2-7,CASSRPGTLYYEQYF
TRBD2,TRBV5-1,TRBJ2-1,CASSLVLAGLSYNEQFF
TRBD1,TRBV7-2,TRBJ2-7,CASSLAAGTGKHEQYF
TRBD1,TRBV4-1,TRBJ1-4,CASSLTGGTNEKLFF
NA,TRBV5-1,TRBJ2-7,CASSLLEMGYEQYF
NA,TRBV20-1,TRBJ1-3,CSARSWQNLNTIYF
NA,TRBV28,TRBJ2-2,CASISTNTGELFF
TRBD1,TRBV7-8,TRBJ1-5,CASSINRGPSQPQHF
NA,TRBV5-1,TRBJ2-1,CASSWGVADYNEQFF
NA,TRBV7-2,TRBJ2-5,CASSLQGGQETQYF
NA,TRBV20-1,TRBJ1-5,CSATGQSQWPQHF
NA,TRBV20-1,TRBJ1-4,CSASGGALGEKLFF